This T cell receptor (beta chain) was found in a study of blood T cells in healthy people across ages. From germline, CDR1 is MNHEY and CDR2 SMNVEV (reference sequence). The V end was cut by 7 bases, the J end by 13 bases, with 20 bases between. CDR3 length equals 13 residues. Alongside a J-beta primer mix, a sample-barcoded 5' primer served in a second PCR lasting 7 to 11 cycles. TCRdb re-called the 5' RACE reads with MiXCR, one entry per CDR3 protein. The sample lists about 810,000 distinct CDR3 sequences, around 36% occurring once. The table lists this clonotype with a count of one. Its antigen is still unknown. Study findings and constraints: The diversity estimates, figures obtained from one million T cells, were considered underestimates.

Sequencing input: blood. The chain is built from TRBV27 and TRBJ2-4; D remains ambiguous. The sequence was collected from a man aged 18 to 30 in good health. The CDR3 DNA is TGTGCCAGCAAAGTCCCCCTCGCAGGCAAGCAGTACTTC. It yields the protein CASKVPLAGKQYF.